The rows below give T cell receptor beta chains drawn from one sample of a study of cytomegalovirus exposure and HLA in healthy donors. Profiled with immunoSEQ multiplex PCR; TCRdb holds only in-frame clones, not every one. The data contain about 120,000 clones, over 50% of them singletons. The sample consisted of PBMCs. The source is a woman aged 40 to 50 in good health and CMV-seropositive. Each CDR3 is given with its conserved first and last residue. Fields, in order: clone size, V gene, D gene, J gene, CDR3 DNA, CDR3 protein. A D gene is named only where the DNA matches it firmly. Expanded clones get a size class; other rows say once, few or many, or leave the size out.

abundance: few; v_gene: TRBV30; d_gene: NA; j_gene: TRBJ1-6; CDR3nt: TGTGCCTGGAGTTCCACGACAGGATCGTCACCCCTCCACTTT; CDR3aa: CAWSSTTGSSPLHF
abundance: NA; v_gene: TRBV6-1; d_gene: NA; j_gene: TRBJ2-1; CDR3nt: TGTGCCAGCAGTTTAAAACAGTCCTACAATGAGCAGTTCTTC; CDR3aa: CASSLKQSYNEQFF
abundance: NA; v_gene: TRBV21-1; d_gene: NA; j_gene: TRBJ1-4; CDR3nt: TGTGCCAGCAGCAAAGCCCAAGCGTCTCAGACTAATGAAAAACTGTTTTTT; CDR3aa: CASSKAQASQTNEKLFF
abundance: few; v_gene: TRBV19; d_gene: TRBD1; j_gene: TRBJ2-3; CDR3nt: TGTGCCAGTAGTGCCGGACAGGCCGTAGCGGATACGCAGTATTTT; CDR3aa: CASSAGQAVADTQYF
abundance: NA; v_gene: TRBV2; d_gene: TRBD2; j_gene: TRBJ2-7; CDR3nt: TGTGCCAGCACACGGACTAGTCCGTACGAGCAGTACTTC; CDR3aa: CASTRTSPYEQYF
abundance: few; v_gene: TRBV6-5; d_gene: NA; j_gene: TRBJ1-5; CDR3nt: TGTGCCAGCCGCCCGGGGGGCTATAGCAATCAGCCCCAGCATTTT; CDR3aa: CASRPGGYSNQPQHF
abundance: few; v_gene: TRBV28; d_gene: NA; j_gene: TRBJ1-2; CDR3nt: TGTGCCAGCAGCCACAGGGTCCACGGCTACACCTTC; CDR3aa: CASSHRVHGYTF
abundance: NA; v_gene: TRBV19; d_gene: NA; j_gene: TRBJ1-1; CDR3nt: TGTGCCAGTAGTCCGCCGGGTCGCGTCACTGAAGCTTTCTTT; CDR3aa: CASSPPGRVTEAFF
abundance: NA; v_gene: TRBV5-6; d_gene: NA; j_gene: TRBJ1-5; CDR3nt: TGTGCCAGCAGCTTGGCGCCGGGGCAGCCCCAGCATTTT; CDR3aa: CASSLAPGQPQHF
abundance: NA; v_gene: TRBV18; d_gene: TRBD2; j_gene: TRBJ2-1; CDR3nt: TGTGCCAGCTCACCCGTTGGACTAGCGGGGGACCGAACTTCGGATGAGCAGTTCTTC; CDR3aa: CASSPVGLAGDRTSDEQFF
abundance: NA; v_gene: TRBV4-2; d_gene: NA; j_gene: TRBJ2-1; CDR3nt: TGTGCCAGCAGCCATCAACATGACAATGAGCAGTTCTTC; CDR3aa: CASSHQHDNEQFF
abundance: NA; v_gene: TRBV7-9; d_gene: TRBD1; j_gene: TRBJ2-7; CDR3nt: TGTGCCAGCAGCCACCGGGACAGGGCCCACGAGCAGTACTTC; CDR3aa: CASSHRDRAHEQYF
abundance: once; v_gene: TRBV7-3; d_gene: NA; j_gene: TRBJ2-5; CDR3nt: TGTGCCAGCAGCTTAGGCGGAGGAGAGACCCAGTACTTC; CDR3aa: CASSLGGGETQYF
abundance: NA; v_gene: TRBV28; d_gene: TRBD1; j_gene: TRBJ1-2; CDR3nt: TGTGCCAGCAGTCCATCGTCCCCGACAGGGGATGGCTACACCTTC; CDR3aa: CASSPSSPTGDGYTF
abundance: NA; v_gene: TRBV27; d_gene: TRBD1; j_gene: TRBJ1-2; CDR3nt: TGTGCCAGCAGCTCAGTCCAGACAGGGTTAGACTATGGCTACACCTTC; CDR3aa: CASSSVQTGLDYGYTF
abundance: NA; v_gene: TRBV29-1; d_gene: NA; j_gene: TRBJ1-1; CDR3nt: TGCAGCGTTGTTGTTTCCGGGAACACTGAAGCTTTCTTT; CDR3aa: CSVVVSGNTEAFF
abundance: NA; v_gene: TRBV6-1; d_gene: NA; j_gene: TRBJ1-5; CDR3nt: TGTGCCAGCAGGTCGGGAGGGTTGCATCAGCCCCAGCATTTT; CDR3aa: CASRSGGLHQPQHF
abundance: NA; v_gene: TRBV5-4; d_gene: NA; j_gene: TRBJ1-4; CDR3nt: TGTGCCAGCTCGGGGGGGAGAGAAGAAAAACTGTTTTTT; CDR3aa: CASSGGREEKLFF
abundance: NA; v_gene: TRBV7-2; d_gene: TRBD2; j_gene: TRBJ2-7; CDR3nt: TGTGCCAGCAGCGAAGATAGCGGGAGCTCCTACGAGCAGTACTTC; CDR3aa: CASSEDSGSSYEQYF
abundance: few; v_gene: TRBV19; d_gene: TRBD1; j_gene: TRBJ1-2; CDR3nt: TGTGCCAGTAGTCCACGGACAGGCCATGGCTACACCTTC; CDR3aa: CASSPRTGHGYTF
abundance: NA; v_gene: TRBV19; d_gene: NA; j_gene: TRBJ1-2; CDR3nt: TGTGCCAGTAGTATGCAGGGTTCTAACTATGGCTACACCTTC; CDR3aa: CASSMQGSNYGYTF
abundance: few; v_gene: TRBV13; d_gene: NA; j_gene: TRBJ1-6; CDR3nt: TGTGCCAGCAGCTTAGGGACAGCATATAATTCACCCCTCCACTTT; CDR3aa: CASSLGTAYNSPLHF
abundance: few; v_gene: TRBV2; d_gene: NA; j_gene: TRBJ2-7; CDR3nt: TGTGCCAGCATGGTCAGTCCCTACGAGCAGTACTTC; CDR3aa: CASMVSPYEQYF
abundance: NA; v_gene: TRBV29-1; d_gene: TRBD2; j_gene: TRBJ2-3; CDR3nt: TGCAGCGCCTCTAGCGGTAGCACAGATACGCAGTATTTT; CDR3aa: CSASSGSTDTQYF
abundance: NA; v_gene: TRBV27; d_gene: NA; j_gene: TRBJ2-2; CDR3nt: TGTGCCAGCAGTTGGACAGTGGGGAACACCGGGGAGCTGTTTTTT; CDR3aa: CASSWTVGNTGELFF
abundance: NA; v_gene: TRBV4-1; d_gene: TRBD1; j_gene: TRBJ2-7; CDR3nt: TGCGCCAGCAGCCAAGACGGCGGGACAGGGATTAACGAGCAGTACTTC; CDR3aa: CASSQDGGTGINEQYF
abundance: NA; v_gene: TRBV15; d_gene: NA; j_gene: TRBJ2-1; CDR3nt: TGTGCCACCAGCAGAGAAGACAACTACAATGAGCAGTTCTTC; CDR3aa: CATSREDNYNEQFF
abundance: few; v_gene: TRBV10-1; d_gene: TRBD1; j_gene: TRBJ2-1; CDR3nt: TGCGCCAGTTCCCGGGACAGGGCCTACAATGAGCAGTTCTTC; CDR3aa: CASSRDRAYNEQFF
abundance: NA; v_gene: TRBV5-6; d_gene: TRBD1; j_gene: TRBJ2-7; CDR3nt: TGTGCCAGCAGCTCGACAGGGGAAGTCTCCTACGAGCAGTACTTC; CDR3aa: CASSSTGEVSYEQYF
abundance: NA; v_gene: TRBV5-6; d_gene: NA; j_gene: TRBJ1-1; CDR3nt: TGTGCCAGCAGCTTTCTTGGGCAGGCCGAAGCTTTCTTT; CDR3aa: CASSFLGQAEAFF
abundance: few; v_gene: TRBV6-4; d_gene: NA; j_gene: TRBJ1-1; CDR3nt: TGTGCCAGCAGTGACGAAGAGCACACTGAAGCTTTCTTT; CDR3aa: CASSDEEHTEAFF
abundance: NA; v_gene: TRBV2; d_gene: TRBD2; j_gene: TRBJ2-7; CDR3nt: TGTGCCAGCAGTGTGGCGGCGGGGGGCTACGAGCAGTACTTC; CDR3aa: CASSVAAGGYEQYF
abundance: NA; v_gene: TRBV6-1; d_gene: NA; j_gene: TRBJ1-4; CDR3nt: TGTGCCAGCAGTGAGGGGGCAGAATACTTCGGGGAAAAACTGTTTTTT; CDR3aa: CASSEGAEYFGEKLFF
abundance: NA; v_gene: TRBV6-1; d_gene: TRBD2; j_gene: TRBJ2-1; CDR3nt: TGTGCCAGCAGTGAAGCAGGACTAGCTCAGTTCTTC; CDR3aa: CASSEAGLAQFF
abundance: NA; v_gene: TRBV11-2; d_gene: TRBD1; j_gene: TRBJ1-2; CDR3nt: TGTGCCAGCAGCTTACATCTCGGGACAGAACACTACACCTTC; CDR3aa: CASSLHLGTEHYTF